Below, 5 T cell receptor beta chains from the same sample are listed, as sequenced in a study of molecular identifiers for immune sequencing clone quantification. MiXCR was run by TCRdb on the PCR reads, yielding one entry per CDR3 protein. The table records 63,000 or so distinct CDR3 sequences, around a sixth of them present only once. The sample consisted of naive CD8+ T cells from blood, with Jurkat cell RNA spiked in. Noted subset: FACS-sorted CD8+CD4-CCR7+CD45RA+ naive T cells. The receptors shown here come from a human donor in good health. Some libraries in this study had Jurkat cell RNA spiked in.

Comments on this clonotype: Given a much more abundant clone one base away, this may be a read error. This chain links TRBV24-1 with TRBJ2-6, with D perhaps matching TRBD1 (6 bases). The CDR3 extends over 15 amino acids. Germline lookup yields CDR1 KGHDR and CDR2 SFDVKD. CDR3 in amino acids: CATGDSGAGANVLTF. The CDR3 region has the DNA TGTGCCACCGGTGATTCAGGGGCTGGGGCCAACGTCCTGACTTTC.

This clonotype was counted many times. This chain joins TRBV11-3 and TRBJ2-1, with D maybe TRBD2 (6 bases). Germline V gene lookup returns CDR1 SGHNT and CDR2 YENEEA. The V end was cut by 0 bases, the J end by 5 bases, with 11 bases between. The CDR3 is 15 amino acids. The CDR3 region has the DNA TGTGCCAGCAGCTTAGATCGACTAGACGACAATGAGCAGTTCTTC. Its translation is CASSLDRLDDNEQFF.

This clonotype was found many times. CDR3 nucleotides: TGTGCCAGCAGTCTCTCCCAAGGAAACACCATATATTTT. Protein: CASSLSQGNTIYF. The chain is built from TRBV27 and TRBJ1-3; D uncertain. The CDR3 runs 13 residues. V was trimmed by 5 bases and J by 4 bases, leaving 9 bases between them. Germline V CDR1 and CDR2: MNHEY, SMNVEV (reference sequence).

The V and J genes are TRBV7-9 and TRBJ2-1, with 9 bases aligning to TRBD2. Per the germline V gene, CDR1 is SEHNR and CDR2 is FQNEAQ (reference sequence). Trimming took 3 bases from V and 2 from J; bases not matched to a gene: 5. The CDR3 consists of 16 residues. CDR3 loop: CASSFQLAGAYNEQFF. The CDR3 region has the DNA TGTGCCAGCAGCTTCCAACTAGCGGGCGCCTACAATGAGCAGTTCTTC.

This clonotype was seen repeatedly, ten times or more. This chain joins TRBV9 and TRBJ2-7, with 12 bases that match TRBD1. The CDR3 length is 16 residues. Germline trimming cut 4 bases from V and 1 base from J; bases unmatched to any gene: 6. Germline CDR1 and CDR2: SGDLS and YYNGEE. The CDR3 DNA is TGTGCCAGCAGCACTTCGGGACAGGGGGCGTCCTACGAGCAGTACTTC. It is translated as CASSTSGQGASYEQYF. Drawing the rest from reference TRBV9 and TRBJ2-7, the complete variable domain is DSGVTQTPKHLITATGQRVTLRCSPRSGDLSVYWYQQSLDQGLQFLIQYYNGEERAKGNILERFSAQQFPDLHSELNLSSLELGDSALYFCASSTSGQGASYEQYFGPGTRLTVT.